These 26 T cell receptor beta chains were all obtained from the same sample, sequenced in a study of beta chain features in type 1 diabetes. Expressed TCRB transcripts were sequenced because the entire RNA isolate underwent reverse transcription. Here immunoSEQ multiplex PCR was the method, and the copy in TCRdb shows in-frame clones only, minus some. The table lists 250,000 to 350,000 clones, 14% of them singletons, with under 8.5% in the top ten. Sequences were obtained from central memory CD4+ T cells from blood. Receptors were obtained from a young man in good health.

This sequence joins TRBV30 and TRBJ2-2, with 10 bases identical to TRBD2. CDR3 length: 14 residues. Unmatched junction bases numbered 2, after V lost 7 bases and J lost 0 bases. Germline lookup yields CDR1 GTSNPN and CDR2 SVGIG (reference sequence). Written as DNA, the CDR3 is TGTGCCTCTCTAGCGGGAGCGAACACCGGGGAGCTGTTTTTT. It yields the protein CASLAGANTGELFF.

The rearrangement uses TRBV6-5 and TRBJ2-3, with TRBD1 matching over 7 bases. Germline lookup yields CDR1 MNHEY and CDR2 SVGAGI. V dropped 6 bases and J dropped 6; count of bases not matched to a gene: 6. The CDR3 runs to 13 residues. In DNA form, the CDR3 reads TGTGCCAGCAGGGGCAGGGGGTGGGATACGCAGTATTTT. This gives the protein CASRGRGWDTQYF.

This chain joins TRBV6-1 and TRBJ2-3; either TRBD1 or TRBD2 may fit D (5 bases each). The CDR3 runs to 13 residues. Germline V gives CDR1 MNHNS, CDR2 SASEGT. V shed 6 bases and J shed 5 bases, with 12 bases lying between them. DNA of the CDR3: TGTGCCAGCAGCGCTGGGGGATTAGATACGCAGTATTTT. Translated, it gives CASSAGGLDTQYF.

The V gene is TRBV11-2, the J gene TRBJ2-1; D may correspond to TRBD1 or TRBD2 (5 bases each). V was clipped by 5 bases and J by 6 bases, with 11 bases between them. The V gene's germline CDR1 is SGHAT and CDR2 FQNNGV. This CDR3 contains 13 residues. The DNA for the CDR3 is TGTGCCAGCAGCCAGGGACGGATCAATGAGCAGTTCTTC. It encodes CASSQGRINEQFF.

This chain uses TRBV6-6 with TRBJ2-2; 8 nucleotides agree with TRBD2. Germline lookup yields CDR1 MNHNY and CDR2 SVGAGI (reference sequence). CDR3 length equals 14 residues. V shed 8 bases and J 6 bases; nucleotides not matched to a gene: 8. The CDR3 region is CASRGGLSAGELFF. CDR3 nucleotides: TGTGCCAGCCGGGGGGGCCTGTCCGCCGGGGAGCTGTTTTTT.

This clone has just one count. Because the CDR3 is missing its conserved closing phenylalanine or tryptophan, this is likely a read error. Because the CDR3's place on the DNA is in doubt, the DNA is left out and the CDR3 is given as listed by TCRdb. The chain carries TRBV28 and TRBJ1-2. The germline V gene encodes CDR1 MDHEN and CDR2 SYDVKM. The CDR3 region is 12 residues in length, termini included. The CDR3 reads CASAGPLTRLSL.

The CDR3 DNA reads as TGTGCCAGCAGCTTAGCGTCAGGGGAGCGTCAGCCCCAGCATTTT. It translates to CASSLASGERQPQHF. This chain links TRBV7-2 with TRBJ1-5; D perhaps matches TRBD1 (6 bases). This CDR3 spans 15 amino acids. Germline V CDR1 and CDR2: SGHTA, FQGNSA. V shed 0 bases and J shed 6 bases, with 12 bases lying between them.

The chain recombines TRBV15 with TRBJ2-2, with 13 bases aligning to TRBD2. CDR1 LNHNV and CDR2 YYDKDF come from the germline V gene (reference sequence). The CDR3 covers 21 residues. Unmatched junction bases numbered 13, after V lost 1 base and J lost 2 bases. The CDR3 sequence is CATSRARGTSGGAGNTGELFF. The DNA of the CDR3 is TGTGCCACCAGCAGAGCTAGGGGAACTAGCGGGGGGGCAGGAAACACCGGGGAGCTGTTTTTT.

As DNA, the CDR3 is TGTGCCAGCAGCTTGGGCAGGGGAGCCACCGAGCAGTTCTTC. It specifies CASSLGRGATEQFF. The chain couples TRBV7-2 to TRBJ2-1; TRBD1 might be the D (6 bases). V was clipped by 3 bases and J by 10 bases, with 16 bases between them. Germline CDR1 reads SGHTA; CDR2 reads FQGNSA. The CDR3 loop spans 14 amino acids.

This CDR3 reads CAWSVARDTQYF. The DNA for the CDR3 is TGTGCCTGGAGTGTAGCCCGAGATACGCAGTATTTT. The chain is built from TRBV30 and TRBJ2-3; D call uncertain. V was shortened by 0 bases and J by 5 bases, with 6 bases between the two germline ends. Per the germline V gene, CDR1 is GTSNPN and CDR2 is SVGIG (reference sequence). The CDR3 runs 12 residues.

The V call is TRBV7-2, the J call TRBJ2-1, with 11 bases that match TRBD2. Germline V gene data show CDR1 as SGHTA and CDR2 as FQGNSA. The CDR3 spans 19 residues. Trimming at V came to 5 bases and at J to 7 bases, leaving 19 bases not matched to a gene. For the CDR3, the DNA is TGTGCCAGCAGCCTCCAGGGGCTAGCGGGGGGCCTGAACGGGAATGAGCAGTTCTTC. Encoded protein: CASSLQGLAGGLNGNEQFF.

This clone was detected only a few times. This chain uses TRBV7-2 with TRBJ2-7, with D possibly matching TRBD1 (6 bases). V shed 1 base and J shed 9 bases, with 13 bases lying between them. The CDR3 is made up of 13 amino acids. Germline CDR1 reads SGHTA; CDR2 reads FQGNSA. The CDR3 protein is CASSLDGRGVQYF. The CDR3 region has the DNA TGTGCCAGCAGCTTAGACGGCAGGGGTGTGCAGTACTTC.

Only a few counts were recorded for this clone. CDR3 nucleotides: TGCGCCAGCAGCTTGATCCCCGGGACGGATAACACTGAAGCTTTCTTT. Amino acids: CASSLIPGTDNTEAFF. This chain links TRBV5-1 with TRBJ1-1; D is perhaps TRBD1 (5 bases). V dropped 1 base and J dropped 2 bases, with 15 bases sitting between them. Germline assignment: CDR1 SGHRS and CDR2 YFSETQ. The CDR3 sequence is 16 residues long.

The chain has TRBV6-6 and TRBJ2-7; 10 bases agree with TRBD1. Trimming removed 9 bases from V and 2 bases from J; junction bases left unmatched: 4. The CDR3 consists of 13 residues. The germline V gene encodes CDR1 MNHNY and CDR2 SVGAGI (reference sequence). The CDR3 spells CASGDRGTYEQYV. CDR3 bases: TGTGCCAGTGGGGACAGGGGCACCTACGAGCAGTACGTC.

This clone has just a few counts. The chain has TRBV29-1 and TRBJ1-1, with D perhaps TRBD1 (6 bases). The germline V and J ends were trimmed by 4 bases and 2 bases, with 11 bases remaining between them. CDR1 and CDR2 from the germline V gene are SQVTM and ANQGSEA. The CDR3 contains 13 residues. The CDR3 nucleotides are TGCAGCGTTGGGTGGACAGCCAACACTGAAGCTTTCTTT. Its protein is CSVGWTANTEAFF.

In its sample, this clone was seen many times. This chain connects TRBV29-1 to TRBJ2-1, with D maybe TRBD1 (6 bases). With 7 bases removed from V and 7 bases from J, the gap between germline ends came to 17 bases. There are 13 residues in the CDR3. Germline CDR1 is SQVTM and CDR2 is ANQGSEA. CDR3 sequence: CSEGTPFGNEQFF. CDR3 coding DNA: TGCAGCGAGGGGACACCCTTTGGTAATGAGCAGTTCTTC.

This chain connects TRBV7-2 to TRBJ2-2; no clear D gene. CDR1 SGHTA and CDR2 FQGNSA come from the germline V gene. The CDR3 sequence is 15 residues long. Between the trimmed V and J ends, which lost 5 bases and 4 bases, there was a span of 14 bases. The DNA for the CDR3 is TGTGCCAGCAGCCCCCGGGCCCTCTTCACCGGGGAGCTGTTTTTT. Residues: CASSPRALFTGELFF.

In its sample, this clone was seen a few times. In the same sample, other DNA sequences code for this CDR3. This chain connects TRBV4-3 to TRBJ1-1; no clear D gene. The CDR3 covers 13 residues. The V end was cut by 4 bases, the J end by 2 bases, with 8 bases between. CDR1 and CDR2 from the germline V gene are LGHNA and YSLEER. The CDR3 reads CASSRTLNTEAFF. The DNA for the CDR3 is TGCGCCAGCAGCCGAACCCTCAACACTGAAGCTTTCTTT.

Concerning this clone itself: The same CDR3 is also encoded by other DNA sequences in this sample. V and J are TRBV5-6 and TRBJ2-1; D might be TRBD1 (5 bases). The CDR3 extends over 14 amino acids. Germline V gene lookup returns CDR1 SGHDT and CDR2 YYEEEE. Trimming removed 0 bases at V and 3 bases at J, with 7 bases between. CDR3: CASSLGQYYNEQFF. CDR3 coding DNA: TGTGCCAGCAGCTTGGGACAGTACTACAATGAGCAGTTCTTC.

This clone has more than one count but fewer than ten. The chain employs TRBV6-5 and TRBJ2-5, with D maybe TRBD2 (7 bases). CDR3 size: 14 residues. V lost 10 bases, J lost 1 base, and 16 bases lay in between. Germline loops: CDR1 MNHEY, CDR2 SVGAGI. This CDR3 is CAIGPGGAQETQYF. The DNA for the CDR3 is TGTGCCATCGGGCCTGGGGGGGCCCAAGAGACCCAGTACTTC.

The chain recombines TRBV9 with TRBJ1-1; TRBD1 agrees at 8 bases. J was trimmed by 2 bases and V by 5 bases; bases with no gene match: 2. Germline CDR1 and CDR2: SGDLS and YYNGEE. The CDR3 sequence is 13 residues long. CDR3 in amino acids: CASSGQGNTEAFF. The CDR3 DNA reads TGTGCCAGCAGTGGACAGGGTAACACTGAAGCTTTCTTT.

There are a few counts of this clone. The chain links TRBV5-8 to TRBJ2-7; tentative D call: TRBD2 (6 bases). The V end was cut by 5 bases, the J end by 2 bases, with 20 bases between. There are 16 residues in the CDR3. Germline V gene sequence: CDR1 SGHTS, CDR2 YDEGEE. The CDR3 is CASRYLRDSHAYEQYF. CDR3 DNA sequence: TGTGCCAGCAGATACCTCCGGGACTCCCATGCCTACGAGCAGTACTTC. Supplemented by reference TRBV5-8 and TRBJ2-7, the full variable domain reads EAGVTQSPTHLIKTRGQQATLRCSPISGHTSVYWYQQALGLGLQFLLWYDEGEERNRGNFPPRFSGRQFPNYSSELNVNALELEDSALYLCASRYLRDSHAYEQYFGPGTRLTVT.

This chain uses TRBV9 with TRBJ2-2, with D possibly being TRBD2 (5 bases). The V and J ends lost 0 bases and 0 bases respectively, with 6 bases between them. CDR1 SGDLS and CDR2 YYNGEE come from the germline V gene. The CDR3 is made up of 15 amino acids. CDR3 sequence (DNA): TGTGCCAGCAGCGTAGCAGCGGCGAACACCGGGGAGCTGTTTTTT. It is translated as CASSVAAANTGELFF.

This clone came up a few times. The chain joins TRBV4-1 to TRBJ2-5, with D perhaps TRBD1 (6 bases). The CDR3 covers 16 residues. Trimming took off 4 bases at V and 1 base at J, with 16 bases between the two ends. The germline V gene has CDR1 MGHRA and CDR2 YSYEKL. The CDR3 loop reads CASSPRLTGTQETQYF. Written as DNA, the CDR3 is TGCGCCAGCAGCCCCCGCCTCACAGGGACCCAAGAGACCCAGTACTTC.

V and J are TRBV10-3 and TRBJ1-2, with D maybe TRBD1 (5 bases). This CDR3 contains 14 residues. Trimming pared 10 bases from V and 1 base from J, leaving 16 bases between. CDR1 ENHRY and CDR2 SYGVKD come from the germline V gene. The CDR3 reads CASRPGGVNYGYTF. CDR3 coding DNA: TGTGCCAGCAGGCCCGGGGGAGTTAACTATGGCTACACCTTC.

This clone was found a few times. This chain joins TRBV13 and TRBJ2-7; tentatively, D is TRBD1 or TRBD2 (7 bases each). Germline values: CDR1 PRHDT, CDR2 FYEKMQ (reference sequence). V shed 0 bases and J shed 2 bases, with 14 bases lying between them. The CDR3 has 16 residues. In DNA, the CDR3 is TGTGCCAGCAGCTTAGGAGGACAGGCGGGGGCCTACGAGCAGTACTTC. Translation: CASSLGGQAGAYEQYF.